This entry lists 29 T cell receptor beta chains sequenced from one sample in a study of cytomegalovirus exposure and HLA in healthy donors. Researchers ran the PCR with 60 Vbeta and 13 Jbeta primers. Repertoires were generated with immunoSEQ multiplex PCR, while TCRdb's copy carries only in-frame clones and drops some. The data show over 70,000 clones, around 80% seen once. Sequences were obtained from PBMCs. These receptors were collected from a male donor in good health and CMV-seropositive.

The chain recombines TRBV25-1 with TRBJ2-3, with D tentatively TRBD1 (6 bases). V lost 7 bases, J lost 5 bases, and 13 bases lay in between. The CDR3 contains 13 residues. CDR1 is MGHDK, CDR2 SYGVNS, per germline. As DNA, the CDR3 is TGTGCCAGCAAGGCAGGGGCGGTAGATACGCAGTATTTT. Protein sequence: CASKAGAVDTQYF.

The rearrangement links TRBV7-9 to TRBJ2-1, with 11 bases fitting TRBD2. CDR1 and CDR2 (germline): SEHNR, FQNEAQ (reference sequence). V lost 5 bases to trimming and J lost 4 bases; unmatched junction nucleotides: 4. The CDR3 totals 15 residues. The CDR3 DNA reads TGTGCCAGCAGCCCAGGGACTAGCGGTTACAATGAGCAGTTCTTC. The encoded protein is CASSPGTSGYNEQFF.

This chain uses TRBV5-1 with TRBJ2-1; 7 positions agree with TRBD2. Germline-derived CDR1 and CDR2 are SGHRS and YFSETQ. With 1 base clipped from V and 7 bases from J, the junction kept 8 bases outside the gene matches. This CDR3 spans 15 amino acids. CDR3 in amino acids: CASSLSGGSLNEQFF. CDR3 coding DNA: TGCGCCAGCAGCTTGTCTGGCGGGAGTCTTAATGAGCAGTTCTTC.

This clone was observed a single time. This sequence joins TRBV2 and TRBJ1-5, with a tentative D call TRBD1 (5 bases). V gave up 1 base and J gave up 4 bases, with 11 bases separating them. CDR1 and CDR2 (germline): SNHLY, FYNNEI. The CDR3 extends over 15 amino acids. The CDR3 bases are TGTGCCAGCAGTGAAGGCAGGGCTGTAAATCAGCCCCAGCATTTT. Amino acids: CASSEGRAVNQPQHF.

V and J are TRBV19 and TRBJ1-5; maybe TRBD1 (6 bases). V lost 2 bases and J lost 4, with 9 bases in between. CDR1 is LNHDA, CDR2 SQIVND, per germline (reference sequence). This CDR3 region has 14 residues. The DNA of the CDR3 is TGTGCCAGTAGTATACAGGGGCCAAATCAGCCCCAGCATTTT. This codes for CASSIQGPNQPQHF.

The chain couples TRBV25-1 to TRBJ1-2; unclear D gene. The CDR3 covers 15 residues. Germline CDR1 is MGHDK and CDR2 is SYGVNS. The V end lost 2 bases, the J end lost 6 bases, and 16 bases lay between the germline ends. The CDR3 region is CASSERASGAHGYTF. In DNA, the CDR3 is TGTGCCAGCAGTGAACGGGCCTCGGGAGCCCATGGCTACACCTTC.

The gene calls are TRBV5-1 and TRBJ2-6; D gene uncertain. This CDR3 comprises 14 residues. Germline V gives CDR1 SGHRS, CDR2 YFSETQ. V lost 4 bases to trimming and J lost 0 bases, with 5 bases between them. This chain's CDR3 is CASSQDSGANVLTF. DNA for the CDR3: TGCGCCAGCAGCCAGGACTCTGGGGCCAACGTCCTGACTTTC.

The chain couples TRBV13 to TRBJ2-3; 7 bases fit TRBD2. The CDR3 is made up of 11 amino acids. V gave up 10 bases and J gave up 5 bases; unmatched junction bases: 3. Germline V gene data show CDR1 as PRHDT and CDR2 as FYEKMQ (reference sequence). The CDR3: CATGEGDTQYF. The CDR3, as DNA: TGTGCCACCGGGGAGGGAGATACGCAGTATTTT. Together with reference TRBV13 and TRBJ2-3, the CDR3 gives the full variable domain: AAGVIQSPRHLIKEKRETATLKCYPIPRHDTVYWYQQGPGQDPQFLISFYEKMQSDKGSIPDRFSAQQFSDYHSELNMSSLELGDSALYFCATGEGDTQYFGPGTRLTVL.

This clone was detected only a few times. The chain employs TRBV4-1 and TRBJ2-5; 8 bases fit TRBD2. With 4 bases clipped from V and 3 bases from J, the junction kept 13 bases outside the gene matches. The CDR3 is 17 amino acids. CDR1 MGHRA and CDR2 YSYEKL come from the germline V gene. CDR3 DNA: TGCGCCAGCAGCCCGGGACTAGAGGTCGTCCGAAAAGAGACCCAGTACTTC. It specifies CASSPGLEVVRKETQYF.

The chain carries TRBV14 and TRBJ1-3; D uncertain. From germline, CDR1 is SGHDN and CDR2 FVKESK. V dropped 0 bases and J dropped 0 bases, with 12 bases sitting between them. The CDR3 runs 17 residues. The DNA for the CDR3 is TGTGCCAGCAGCCAAGATCCTGGGCAACGCTCTGGAAACACCATATATTTT. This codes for CASSQDPGQRSGNTIYF.

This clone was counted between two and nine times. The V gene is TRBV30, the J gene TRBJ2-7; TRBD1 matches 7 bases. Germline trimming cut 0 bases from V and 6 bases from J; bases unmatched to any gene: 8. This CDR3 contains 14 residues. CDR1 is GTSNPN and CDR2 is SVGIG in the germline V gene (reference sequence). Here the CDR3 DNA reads TGTGCCTGGAGTGTACTAGGGGGCCTGGGCGAGCAGTACTTC. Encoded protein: CAWSVLGGLGEQYF.

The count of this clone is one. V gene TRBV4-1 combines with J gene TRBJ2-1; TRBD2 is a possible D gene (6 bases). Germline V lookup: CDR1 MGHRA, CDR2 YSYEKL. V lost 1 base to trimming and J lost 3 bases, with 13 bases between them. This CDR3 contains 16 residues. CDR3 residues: CASSQGSSDRYNEQFF. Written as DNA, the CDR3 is TGCGCCAGCAGCCAAGGATCTAGCGATCGCTACAATGAGCAGTTCTTC.

The CDR3, as DNA: TGTGCCAGCAGTTTATTTGGTCAGAACTATGGCTACACCTTC. Encoded protein: CASSLFGQNYGYTF. The rearrangement joins TRBV28 to TRBJ1-2; D is unclear. Trimming shortened V by 1 base and J by 2 bases, and 8 bases separated the two germline ends. Germline lookup yields CDR1 MDHEN and CDR2 SYDVKM. This CDR3 comprises 14 residues.

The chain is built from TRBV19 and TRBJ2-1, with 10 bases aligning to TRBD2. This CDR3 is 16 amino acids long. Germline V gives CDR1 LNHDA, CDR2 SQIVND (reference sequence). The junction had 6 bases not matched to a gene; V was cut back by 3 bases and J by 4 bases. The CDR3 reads CASSISRTSGYNEQFF. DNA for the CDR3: TGTGCCAGTAGTATTTCCAGGACTAGCGGATACAATGAGCAGTTCTTC.

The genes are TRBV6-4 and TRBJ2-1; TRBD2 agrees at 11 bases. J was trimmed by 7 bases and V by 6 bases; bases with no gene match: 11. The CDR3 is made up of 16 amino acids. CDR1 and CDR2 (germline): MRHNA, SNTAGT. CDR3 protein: CASSPLAGGPRNEQFF. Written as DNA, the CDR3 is TGTGCCAGCAGCCCCTTAGCGGGAGGGCCGAGGAATGAGCAGTTCTTC.

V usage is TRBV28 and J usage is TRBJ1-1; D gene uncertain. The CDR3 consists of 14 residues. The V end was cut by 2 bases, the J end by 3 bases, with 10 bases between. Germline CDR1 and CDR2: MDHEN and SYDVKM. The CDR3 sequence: CASSLRVWDTEAFF. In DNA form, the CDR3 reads TGTGCCAGCAGTTTACGGGTGTGGGACACTGAAGCTTTCTTT.

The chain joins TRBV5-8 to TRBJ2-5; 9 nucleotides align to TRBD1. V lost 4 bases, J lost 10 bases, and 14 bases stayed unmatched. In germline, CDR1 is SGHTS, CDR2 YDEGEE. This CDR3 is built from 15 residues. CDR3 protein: CASSPDRGTNRGQYF. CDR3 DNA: TGTGCCAGCAGCCCTGACAGGGGGACAAATAGGGGCCAGTACTTC.

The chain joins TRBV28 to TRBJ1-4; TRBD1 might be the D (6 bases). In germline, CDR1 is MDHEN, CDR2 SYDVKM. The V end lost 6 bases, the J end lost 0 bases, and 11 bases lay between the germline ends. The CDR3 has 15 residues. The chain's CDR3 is CASRGRGATNEKLFF. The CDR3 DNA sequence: TGTGCCAGCAGGGGGAGGGGGGCAACTAATGAAAAACTGTTTTTT. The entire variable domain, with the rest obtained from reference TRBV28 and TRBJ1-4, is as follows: DVKVTQSSRYLVKRTGEKVFLECVQDMDHENMFWYRQDPGLGLRLIYFSYDVKMKEKGDIPEGYSVSREKKERFSLILESASTNQTSMYLCASRGRGATNEKLFFGSGTQLSVL.

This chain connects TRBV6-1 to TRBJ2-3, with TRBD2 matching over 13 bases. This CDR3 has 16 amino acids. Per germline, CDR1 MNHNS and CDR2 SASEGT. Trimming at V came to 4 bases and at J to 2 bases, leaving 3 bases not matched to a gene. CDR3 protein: CASSGGTSGATDTQYF. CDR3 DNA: TGTGCCAGCAGTGGAGGGACTAGCGGGGCCACAGATACGCAGTATTTT.

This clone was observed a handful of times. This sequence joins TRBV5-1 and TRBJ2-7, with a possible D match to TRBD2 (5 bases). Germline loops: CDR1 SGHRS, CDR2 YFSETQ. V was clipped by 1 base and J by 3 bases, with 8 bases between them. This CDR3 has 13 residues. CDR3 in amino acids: CASSLSGIYEQYF. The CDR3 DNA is TGCGCCAGCAGCTTGTCCGGGATCTACGAGCAGTACTTC.

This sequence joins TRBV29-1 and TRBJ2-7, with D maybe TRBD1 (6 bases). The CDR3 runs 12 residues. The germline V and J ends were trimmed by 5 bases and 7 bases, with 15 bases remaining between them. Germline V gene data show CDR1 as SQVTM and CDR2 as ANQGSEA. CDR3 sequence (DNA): TGCAGCGTTTCACAGGGTCCTGGAGAGCAGTACTTC. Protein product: CSVSQGPGEQYF.

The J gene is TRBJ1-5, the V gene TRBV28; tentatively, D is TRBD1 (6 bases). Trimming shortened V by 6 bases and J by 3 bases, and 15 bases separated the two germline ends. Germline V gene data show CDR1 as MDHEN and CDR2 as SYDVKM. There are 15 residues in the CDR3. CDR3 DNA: TGTGCCAGCAGCCAAGGACAGCTCTCCAATCAGCCCCAGCATTTT. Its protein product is CASSQGQLSNQPQHF.

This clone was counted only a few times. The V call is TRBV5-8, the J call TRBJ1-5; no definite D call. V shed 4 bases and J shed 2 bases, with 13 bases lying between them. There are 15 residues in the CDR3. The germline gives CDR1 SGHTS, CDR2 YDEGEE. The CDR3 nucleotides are TGTGCCAGCAGCCCTCGTTGGGGAGGCAATCAGCCCCAGCATTTT. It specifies CASSPRWGGNQPQHF.

The CDR3 loop reads CASSLSGGHGYGYTF. For the CDR3, the DNA is TGTGCCAGCAGTTTATCGGGGGGGCATGGCTATGGCTACACCTTC. This chain joins TRBV27 and TRBJ1-2; D is perhaps TRBD1 (6 bases). Germline CDR1 MNHEY, CDR2 SMNVEV (reference sequence). The CDR3 spans 15 residues. Deletions cut 0 bases from V and 4 bases from J, with 12 bases between.

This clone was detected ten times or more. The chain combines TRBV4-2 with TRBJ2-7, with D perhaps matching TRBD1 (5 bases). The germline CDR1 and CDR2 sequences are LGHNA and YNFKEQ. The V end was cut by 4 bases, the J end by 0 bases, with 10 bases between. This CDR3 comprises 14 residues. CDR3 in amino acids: CASSRDSFSYEQYF. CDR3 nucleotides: TGTGCCAGCAGCCGAGACAGTTTCTCCTACGAGCAGTACTTC.

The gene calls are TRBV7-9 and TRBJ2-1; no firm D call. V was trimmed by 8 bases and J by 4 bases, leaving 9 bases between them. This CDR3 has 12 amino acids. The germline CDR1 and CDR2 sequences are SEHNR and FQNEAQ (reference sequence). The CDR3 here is CASGHTYNEQFF. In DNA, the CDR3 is TGTGCCAGCGGGCACACATACAATGAGCAGTTCTTC.

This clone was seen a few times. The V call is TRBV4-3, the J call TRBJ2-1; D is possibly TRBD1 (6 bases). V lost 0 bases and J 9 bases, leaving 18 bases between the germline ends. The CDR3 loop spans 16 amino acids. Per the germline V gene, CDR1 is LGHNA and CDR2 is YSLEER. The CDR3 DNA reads TGCGCCAGCAGCCAAGACCCCAGGGGTGGATCAAGTGAGCAGTTCTTC. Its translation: CASSQDPRGGSSEQFF.

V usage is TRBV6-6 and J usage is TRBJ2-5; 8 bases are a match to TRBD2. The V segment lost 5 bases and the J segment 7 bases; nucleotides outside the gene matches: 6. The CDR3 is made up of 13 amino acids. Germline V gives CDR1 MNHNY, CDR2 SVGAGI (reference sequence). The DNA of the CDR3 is TGTGCCAGCAGTCTAATGGCGGGGGGGACCCAGTACTTC. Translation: CASSLMAGGTQYF.

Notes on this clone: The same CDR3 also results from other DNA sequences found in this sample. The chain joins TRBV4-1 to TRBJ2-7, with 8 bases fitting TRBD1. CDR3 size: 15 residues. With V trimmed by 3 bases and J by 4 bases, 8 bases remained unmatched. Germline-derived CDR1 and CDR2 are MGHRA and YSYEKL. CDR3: CASSQPDRGRYEQYF. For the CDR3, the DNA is TGCGCCAGCAGCCAGCCAGACAGGGGTCGGTACGAGCAGTACTTC.